This T cell receptor (beta chain) is drawn from a study of cytomegalovirus exposure and HLA in healthy donors. Study-level results: Being productive about 90% or about 30% of the time was typical of most TCR beta V segments in an earlier analysis. A reported reduction in N-insertions relative to the approximately 670-donor mean was seen in an Asian-associated ancestry cluster in a later analysis.

Donors showed nominal health when sampled, although they likely had unrecorded immune exposures. The CDR3 has 16 amino acids. V gave up 4 bases and J gave up 3 bases; unmatched junction bases: 12. The V gene's germline CDR1 is MGHRA and CDR2 YSYEKL. A note on this clone: Its specificity is unknown.

The PCR contained 60 Vbeta and 13 Jbeta primers. Method: immunoSEQ multiplex PCR; TCRdb's copy keeps in-frame clones and lacks some. The sample holds about 160,000 clones, 75% to 90% seen once. The chain uses TRBV4-1 and TRBJ2-7; the match to TRBD1 covers 7 bases. Sequencing input: PBMCs. The clonotype originates from a girl aged 2-10 years in good health and CMV-seropositive. CDR3 DNA sequence: TGCGCCAGCAGCCGGTACAAGACAGGGTTAGGCTACGAGCAGTACTTC. Encoded protein: CASSRYKTGLGYEQYF.